These T cell receptor beta chains were read from a single sample in a study of neurological immune-mediated disorders. TCRdb itself ran the 5' RACE reads through MiXCR, one entry per CDR3 protein. The table lists about 120,000 distinct CDR3 sequences, about 3.2% of them singletons, with around 1.2% in the top ten. Source material: PBMCs. Every receptor here comes from a woman aged 25-40 years with multiple sclerosis. Each CDR3 is given with its conserved first and last residue. The D gene is left open where the match is weak. Some rows mark clone size as missing; the rest say once, few, many or name a class of expanded clone.

J gene	clone size	D gene	V gene	CDR3 DNA	CDR3 protein
TRBJ1-5	many	TRBD1	TRBV5-5	TGTGCCAGCAGCATCGAGGGACAGGGGGACAATCAGCCCCAGCATTTT	CASSIEGQGDNQPQHF
TRBJ2-1	NA	TRBD1	TRBV12-3/TRBV12-4	TGTGCCAGCAGCGACGACAGGGTAGACAATGAGTGGTTCTTC	CASSDDRVDNEWFF
TRBJ1-3	many	NA	TRBV3-1	TGTGCCAGCAGGCTCGGGACTTCTGGAAACACCATATATTTT	CASRLGTSGNTIYF
TRBJ2-7	NA	NA	TRBV12-3/TRBV12-4	TGTGCCAGCAGTTTAAAGCGGCTCACCTACGAGCAGTACTTC	CASSLKRLTYEQYF
TRBJ2-7	many	NA	TRBV20-1	TGCAGTGCTTCCGGAACCACTAGTGACGAGCAGTACTTC	CSASGTTSDEQYF
TRBJ1-5	many	TRBD1	TRBV4-3	TGCGCCAGCAGCCAGGACAGGCATAGCAATCAGCCCCAGCATTTT	CASSQDRHSNQPQHF
TRBJ2-1	many	TRBD1	TRBV5-4	TGTGCCAGCAACGGTGACAGGGCTTATGAGCAGTTCTTC	CASNGDRAYEQFF
TRBJ1-2	few	NA	TRBV20-1	TGCAGTGACTTTGGAAAGGAGAACTATGGCTACACCTTC	CSDFGKENYGYTF
TRBJ2-5	few	NA	TRBV7-2	TGTGCCAGCAGCTTAGGCATCCAAGAGACCCAGTACTTC	CASSLGIQETQYF
TRBJ2-1	many	NA	TRBV9	TGTGCCAGCAGCGTAGCCCTCCTAGGGATGTACAATGAGCAGTTCTTC	CASSVALLGMYNEQFF
TRBJ2-3	many	TRBD2	TRBV20-1	TGCAGTGCTGGCCCTACCCGCGGGGGAACTAATACGCAGTATTTT	CSAGPTRGGTNTQYF
TRBJ2-7	many	NA	TRBV5-1	TGCGCCAGCAGCTTGGACCTTCCTAGCTCCTACGAGCAGTACTTC	CASSLDLPSSYEQYF
TRBJ2-1	many	TRBD2	TRBV7-2	TGTGCCAGCAGCTTGGGGCGGGGGGTCTTCAATGAGCAGTTCTTC	CASSLGRGVFNEQFF
TRBJ1-1	many	NA	TRBV12-3/TRBV12-4	TGTGCCAGCAGTTTCGACAACACTGAAGCTTTCTTT	CASSFDNTEAFF